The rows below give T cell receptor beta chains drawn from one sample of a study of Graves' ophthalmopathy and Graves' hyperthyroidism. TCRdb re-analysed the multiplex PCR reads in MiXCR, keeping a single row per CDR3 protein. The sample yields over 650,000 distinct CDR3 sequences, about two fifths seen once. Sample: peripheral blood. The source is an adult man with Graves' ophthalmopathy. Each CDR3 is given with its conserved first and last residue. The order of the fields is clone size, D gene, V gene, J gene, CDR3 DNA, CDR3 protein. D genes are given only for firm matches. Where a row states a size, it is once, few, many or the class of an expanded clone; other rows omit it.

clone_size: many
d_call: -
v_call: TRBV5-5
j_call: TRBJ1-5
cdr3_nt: TGTGCCAGCAGCTTGTCGACAGGGCCCCAGCATTTT
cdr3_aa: CASSLSTGPQHF

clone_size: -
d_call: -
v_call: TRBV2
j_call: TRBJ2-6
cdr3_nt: TGTGCCAGCAGTGAAGGGACCGGGGAGGCCAACGTTCTGACTTTC
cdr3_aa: CASSEGTGEANVLTF

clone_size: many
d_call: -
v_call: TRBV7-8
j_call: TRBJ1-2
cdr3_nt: TGTGCCAGCAGCTTTCGACAGGACCCAATTAACTATGGCTACACCTTC
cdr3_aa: CASSFRQDPINYGYTF

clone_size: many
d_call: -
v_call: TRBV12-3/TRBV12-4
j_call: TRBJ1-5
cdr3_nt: TGTGCCAGCAGTTTCTGGAGGGGGGCGGTAAGCAATCAGCCCCAGCATTTT
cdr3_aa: CASSFWRGAVSNQPQHF

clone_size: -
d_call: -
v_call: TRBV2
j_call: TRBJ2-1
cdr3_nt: TGTGCCAGCAGTGGGACGGAATACAATGAGCAGTTCTTC
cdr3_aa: CASSGTEYNEQFF

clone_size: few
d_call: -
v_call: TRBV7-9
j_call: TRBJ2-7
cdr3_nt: TGTGCCAGCAGCTTAATAGACACCAAATACGAGCAGTACTTC
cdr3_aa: CASSLIDTKYEQYF

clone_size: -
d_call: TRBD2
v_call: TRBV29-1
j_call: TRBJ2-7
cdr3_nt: TGCAGCGTTGCTAGCGGGAGAATGGGGCAGTACTTC
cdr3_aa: CSVASGRMGQYF

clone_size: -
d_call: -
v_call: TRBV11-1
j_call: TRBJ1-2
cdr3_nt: TGTGCCAGCAGCTCCGGGGAGGCCGGTGGGGACTATGGCTACACCTTC
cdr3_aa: CASSSGEAGGDYGYTF

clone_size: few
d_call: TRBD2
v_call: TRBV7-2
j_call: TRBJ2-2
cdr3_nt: TGTGCCAGCAGCTTGTCTTTGGCGGGGGGCCGAACCGGGGAGCTGTTTTTT
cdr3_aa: CASSLSLAGGRTGELFF

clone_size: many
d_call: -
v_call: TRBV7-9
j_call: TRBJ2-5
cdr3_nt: TGTGCCAGCAGCTTACACACCCTCCAAAAGACCCAGTACTTC
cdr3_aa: CASSLHTLQKTQYF

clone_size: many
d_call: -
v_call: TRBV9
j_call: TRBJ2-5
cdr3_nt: TGTGCCAGCAGCACGTCGGGGCTAGCGCGGCTGGAGACCCAGTACTTC
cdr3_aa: CASSTSGLARLETQYF

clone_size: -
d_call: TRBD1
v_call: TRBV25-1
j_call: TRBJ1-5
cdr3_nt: TGTGCCAGCAGACCAGGGGGCGGAGATCAGCCCCAGCATTTT
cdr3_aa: CASRPGGGDQPQHF

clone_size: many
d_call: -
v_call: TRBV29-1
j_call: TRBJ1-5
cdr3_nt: TGCAGCGTTGGGGGCGGACAGAGCAATCAGCCCCAGCATTTT
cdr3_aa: CSVGGGQSNQPQHF

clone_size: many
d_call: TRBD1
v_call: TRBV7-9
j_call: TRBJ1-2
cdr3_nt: TGTGCCAGCACCTCGGACAGGGGAATCAACTATGGCTACACCTTC
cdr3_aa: CASTSDRGINYGYTF

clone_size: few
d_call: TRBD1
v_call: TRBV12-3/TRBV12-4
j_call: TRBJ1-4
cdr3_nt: TGTGCCAGCAGCCAGGGACAGGCTGAAAAACTGTTTTTT
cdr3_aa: CASSQGQAEKLFF

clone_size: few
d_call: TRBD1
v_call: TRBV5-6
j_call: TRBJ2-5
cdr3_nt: TGTGCCAGCAGCTACCCTTTACAGGGGGAGTGGGAGACCCAGTACTTC
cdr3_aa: CASSYPLQGEWETQYF

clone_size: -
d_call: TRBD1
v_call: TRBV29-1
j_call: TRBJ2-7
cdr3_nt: TGCAGCCCATCGACAGGGGGCTCCTACGAGCAGTACTTC
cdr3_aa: CSPSTGGSYEQYF

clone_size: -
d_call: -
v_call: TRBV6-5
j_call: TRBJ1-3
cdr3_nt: TGTGCCAGCAGTTATCAGCCCTCTGGAAACACCATATATTTT
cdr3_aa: CASSYQPSGNTIYF

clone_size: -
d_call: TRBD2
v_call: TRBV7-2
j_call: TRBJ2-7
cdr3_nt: TGTGCCAGCAGCCGACTAGCGGGGTCCTACTTC
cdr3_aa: CASSRLAGSYF

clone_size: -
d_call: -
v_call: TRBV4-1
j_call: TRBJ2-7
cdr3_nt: TGCGCCAGCAGCCAAGTAGGCTCCTACGAGCAGTACTTC
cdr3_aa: CASSQVGSYEQYF

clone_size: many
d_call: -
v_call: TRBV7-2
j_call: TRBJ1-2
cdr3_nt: TGTGCCAGCAGCTTAAACTATGGCTACACCTTC
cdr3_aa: CASSLNYGYTF

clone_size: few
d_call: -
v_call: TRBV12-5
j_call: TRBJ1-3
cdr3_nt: TGTGCTAGTGGTTTGGACCTGGAGAACACCATATATTTT
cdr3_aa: CASGLDLENTIYF

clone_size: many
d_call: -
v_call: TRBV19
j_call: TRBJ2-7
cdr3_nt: TGTGCCAGTAGTATCAATGACGAGCAGTACTTC
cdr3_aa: CASSINDEQYF

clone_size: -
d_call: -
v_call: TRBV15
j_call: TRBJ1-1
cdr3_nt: TGTGCCACCAGCAGCCAAGCTCTGAACACTGAAGCTTTCTTT
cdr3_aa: CATSSQALNTEAFF

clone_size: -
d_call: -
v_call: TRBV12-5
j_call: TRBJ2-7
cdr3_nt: TGTGCTAGTGGTTTAGGGGGGTTAGGGTACGAGCAGTACTTC
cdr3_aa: CASGLGGLGYEQYF

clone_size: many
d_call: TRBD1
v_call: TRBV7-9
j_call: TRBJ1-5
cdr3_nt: TGTGCCAGCAGTTTAGGGCACAGGGGACAGCCCCAGCATTTT
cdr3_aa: CASSLGHRGQPQHF

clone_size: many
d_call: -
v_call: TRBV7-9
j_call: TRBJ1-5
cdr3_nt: TGTGCCAGCAGCCAAGGATTGGATGATCAGCCCCAGCATTTT
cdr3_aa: CASSQGLDDQPQHF

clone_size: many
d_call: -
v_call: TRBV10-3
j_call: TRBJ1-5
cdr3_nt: TGTGCCACCCTATCTATGCCAGGAGATCAGCCCCAGCATTTT
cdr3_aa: CATLSMPGDQPQHF

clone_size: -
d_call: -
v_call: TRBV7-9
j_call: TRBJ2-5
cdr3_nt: TGTGCCAGCAGCCTCGCGAGAGGTTCAAAGACCCAGTACTTC
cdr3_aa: CASSLARGSKTQYF

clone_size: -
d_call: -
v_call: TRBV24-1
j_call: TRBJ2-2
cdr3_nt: TGTGCCTGGAGTGTACAGGGGAACACCGGGGAGCTGTTTTTT
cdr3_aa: CAWSVQGNTGELFF

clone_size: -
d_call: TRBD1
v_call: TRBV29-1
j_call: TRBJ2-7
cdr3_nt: TGCAGCGTTACGACAGGGGGAACGTACGAGCAGTACTTC
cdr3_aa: CSVTTGGTYEQYF

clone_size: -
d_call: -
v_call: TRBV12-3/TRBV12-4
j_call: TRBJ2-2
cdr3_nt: TGTGCCAGCAGTCGGGGACGGTCCGGGGAGCTGTTTTTT
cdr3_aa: CASSRGRSGELFF

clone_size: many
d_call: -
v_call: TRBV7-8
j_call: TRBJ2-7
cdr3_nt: TGTGCCAGCAGCTCCTTCACAGGGGGGGAGTACGAGCAGTACTTC
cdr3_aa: CASSSFTGGEYEQYF

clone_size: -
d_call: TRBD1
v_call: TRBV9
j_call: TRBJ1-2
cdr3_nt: TGTGCCAGCAGCGGACAGGGGGCTGGGAGAAACACCTTC
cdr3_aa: CASSGQGAGRNTF

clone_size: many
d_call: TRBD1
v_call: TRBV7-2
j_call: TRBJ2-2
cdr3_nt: TGTGCCAGCAGCTTGGTCAGGGGGCACGGGGAGCTGTTTTTT
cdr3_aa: CASSLVRGHGELFF

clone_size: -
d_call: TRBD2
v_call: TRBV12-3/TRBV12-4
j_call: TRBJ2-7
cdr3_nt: TGTGCCAGCTCGTCTTCGGTCGCGGGAGGGGGGTACGAGCAGTACTTC
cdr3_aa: CASSSSVAGGGYEQYF

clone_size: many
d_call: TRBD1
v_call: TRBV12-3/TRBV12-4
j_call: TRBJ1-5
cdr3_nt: TGTGCCAGCAGTTTAGCCCAAGGACAGGGGGGCAATCAGCCCCAGCATTTT
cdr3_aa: CASSLAQGQGGNQPQHF

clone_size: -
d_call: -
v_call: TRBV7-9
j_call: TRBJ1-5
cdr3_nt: TGTGCCAGCAGCCAACTTCCCGGGGGGTATCAGCCCCAGCATTTT
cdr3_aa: CASSQLPGGYQPQHF

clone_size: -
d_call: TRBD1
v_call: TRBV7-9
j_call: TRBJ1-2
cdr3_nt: TGCGCCAGCAGCCATGACAGGGGTGACCGCTATGGCTACACCTTC
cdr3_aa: CASSHDRGDRYGYTF

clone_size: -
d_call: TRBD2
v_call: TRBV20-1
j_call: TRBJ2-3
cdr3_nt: TGCAGTGCTAGACGGCGGGGGGCTCCCTATAGCACAGATACGCAGTATTTT
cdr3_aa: CSARRRGAPYSTDTQYF

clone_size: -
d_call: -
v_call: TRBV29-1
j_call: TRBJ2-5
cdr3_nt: TGCAGCGTTGACAGACTAGACAATGAGACCCAGTACTTC
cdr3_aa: CSVDRLDNETQYF

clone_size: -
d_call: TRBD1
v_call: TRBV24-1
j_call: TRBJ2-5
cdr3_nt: TGTGCCACCAGTGACCCTCAGGGGGCGGGAGAGACCCAGTACTTC
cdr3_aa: CATSDPQGAGETQYF

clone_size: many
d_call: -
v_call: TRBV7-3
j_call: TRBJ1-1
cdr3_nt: TGTGCCAGCAGCGAGACAGTTAACACTGAAGCTTTCTTT
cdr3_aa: CASSETVNTEAFF

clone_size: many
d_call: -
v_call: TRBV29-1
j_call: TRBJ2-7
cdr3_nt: TGCAGCGTTGAAGACGTCAGAAACTCCTACAAGCAGTACTTC
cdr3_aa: CSVEDVRNSYKQYF

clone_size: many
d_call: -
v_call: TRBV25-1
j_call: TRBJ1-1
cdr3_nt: TGTGCCAGCAGGGTCGGCATCATGAACACTGAAGCTTTCTTT
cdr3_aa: CASRVGIMNTEAFF

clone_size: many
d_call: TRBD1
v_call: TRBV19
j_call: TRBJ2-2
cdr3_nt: TGTGCCACCACGGGACAGGGCTACACCGGGGAGCTGTTTTTT
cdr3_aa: CATTGQGYTGELFF

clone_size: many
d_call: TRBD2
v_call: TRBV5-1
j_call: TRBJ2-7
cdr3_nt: TGCGCCAGCAGATTCGGGGGGAATGAGGACGAGCAGTACTTC
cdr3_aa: CASRFGGNEDEQYF

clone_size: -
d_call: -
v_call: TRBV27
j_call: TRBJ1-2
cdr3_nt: TGTGCCAGCAGTTGGGACAAGAACTATGGCTACACCTTC
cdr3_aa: CASSWDKNYGYTF

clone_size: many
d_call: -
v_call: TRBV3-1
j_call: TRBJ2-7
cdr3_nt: TGTGCCAGCAGCCCGTGGGACCGAGGCTACGAGCAGTACTTC
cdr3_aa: CASSPWDRGYEQYF

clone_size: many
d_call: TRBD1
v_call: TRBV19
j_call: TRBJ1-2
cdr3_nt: TGTGCCAGTAGTCTACCGGGACAGGTCTATGGCTACACCTTC
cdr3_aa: CASSLPGQVYGYTF

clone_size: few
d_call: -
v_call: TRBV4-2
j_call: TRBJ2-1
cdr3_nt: TGTGCCAGCAGCCAAGATTTATTCGTGTGGGAGCAGTTCTTC
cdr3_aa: CASSQDLFVWEQFF

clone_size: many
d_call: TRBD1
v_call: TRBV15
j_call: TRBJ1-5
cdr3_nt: TGTGCCACCAGCACGACAGGGGATCAGCCCCAGCATTTT
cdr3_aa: CATSTTGDQPQHF

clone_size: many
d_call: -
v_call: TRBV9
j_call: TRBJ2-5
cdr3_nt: TGTGCCAGCAGCGCCTTCCAAGGTCGGGGCGGAGAGACCCAGTACTTC
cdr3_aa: CASSAFQGRGGETQYF

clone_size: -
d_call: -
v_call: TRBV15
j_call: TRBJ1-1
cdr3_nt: TGTGCCACCAGCAGCTTGGGGTGGAACACTGAAGCTTTCTTT
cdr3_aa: CATSSLGWNTEAFF

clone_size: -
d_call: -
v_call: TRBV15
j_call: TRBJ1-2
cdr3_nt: -
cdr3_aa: CSHSYFCASSLADGNNYGYTF

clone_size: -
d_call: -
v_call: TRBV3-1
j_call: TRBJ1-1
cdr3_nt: TGTGCCAGCAGCATCGGGATAAACACTGAAGCTTTCTTT
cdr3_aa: CASSIGINTEAFF

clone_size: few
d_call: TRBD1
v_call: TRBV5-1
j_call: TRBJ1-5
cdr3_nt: TGCGCCAGCAGCTTGGGTCCGGGACAGGGATTCGGTCAGCCCCAGCATTTT
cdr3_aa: CASSLGPGQGFGQPQHF

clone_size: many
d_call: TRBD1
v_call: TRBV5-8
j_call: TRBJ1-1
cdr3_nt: TGTGCCAGCAGCTACCCAGGGGGTTACACTGAAGCTTTCTTT
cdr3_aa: CASSYPGGYTEAFF

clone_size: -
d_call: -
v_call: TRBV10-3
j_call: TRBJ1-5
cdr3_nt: TGTGCCAGCAGCGGAGGGTCCGCCGGCAATCAGCCCCAGCATTTT
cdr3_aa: CASSGGSAGNQPQHF